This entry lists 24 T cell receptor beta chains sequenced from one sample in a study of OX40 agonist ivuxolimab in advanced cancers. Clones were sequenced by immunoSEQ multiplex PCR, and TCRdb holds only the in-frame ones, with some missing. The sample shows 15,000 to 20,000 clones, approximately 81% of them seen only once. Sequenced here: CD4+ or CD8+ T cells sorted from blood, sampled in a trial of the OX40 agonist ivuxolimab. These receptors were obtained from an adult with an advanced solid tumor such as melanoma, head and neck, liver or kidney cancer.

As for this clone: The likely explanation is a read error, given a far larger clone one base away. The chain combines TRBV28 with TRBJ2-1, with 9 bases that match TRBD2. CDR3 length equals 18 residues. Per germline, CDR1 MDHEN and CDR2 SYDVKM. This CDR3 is CASSLFDRVLAGLNGQFF. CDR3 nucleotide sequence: TGTGCCAGCAGTTTATTCGACAGAGTACTAGCGGGCCTCAATGGGCAGTTCTTC.

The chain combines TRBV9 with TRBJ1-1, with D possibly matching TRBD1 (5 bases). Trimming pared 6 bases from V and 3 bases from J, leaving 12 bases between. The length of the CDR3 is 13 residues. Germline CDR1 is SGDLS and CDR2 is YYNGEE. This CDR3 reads CASTGHTHTEAFF. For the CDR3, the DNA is TGTGCCAGCACTGGACACACACACACTGAAGCTTTCTTT.

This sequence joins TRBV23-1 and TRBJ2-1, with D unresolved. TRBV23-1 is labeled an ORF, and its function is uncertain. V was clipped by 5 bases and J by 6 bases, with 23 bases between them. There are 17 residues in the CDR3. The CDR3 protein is CASSAIIGPASSNEQFF. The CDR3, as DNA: TGCGCCAGCAGTGCTATAATAGGGCCGGCATCTTCCAATGAGCAGTTCTTC.

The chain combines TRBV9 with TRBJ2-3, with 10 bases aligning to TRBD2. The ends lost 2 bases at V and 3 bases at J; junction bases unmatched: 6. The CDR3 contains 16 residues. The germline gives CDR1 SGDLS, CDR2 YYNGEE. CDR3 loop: CASSVSGRAMTDTQYF. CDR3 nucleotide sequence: TGTGCCAGCAGCGTGAGCGGGAGGGCCATGACAGATACGCAGTATTTT.

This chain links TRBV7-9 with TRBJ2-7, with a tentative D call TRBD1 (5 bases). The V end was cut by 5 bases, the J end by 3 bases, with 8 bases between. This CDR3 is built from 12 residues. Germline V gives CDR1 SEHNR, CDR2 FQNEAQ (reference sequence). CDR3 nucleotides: TGTGCCAGCAGCGGAGACAGCTACGAGCAGTACTTC. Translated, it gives CASSGDSYEQYF.

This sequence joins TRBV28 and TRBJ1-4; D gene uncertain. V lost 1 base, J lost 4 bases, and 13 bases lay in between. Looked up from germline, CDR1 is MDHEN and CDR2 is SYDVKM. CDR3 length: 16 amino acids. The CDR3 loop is CASSLYGRTFNEKLFF. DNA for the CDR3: TGTGCCAGCAGTTTATATGGACGGACCTTTAATGAAAAACTGTTTTTT.

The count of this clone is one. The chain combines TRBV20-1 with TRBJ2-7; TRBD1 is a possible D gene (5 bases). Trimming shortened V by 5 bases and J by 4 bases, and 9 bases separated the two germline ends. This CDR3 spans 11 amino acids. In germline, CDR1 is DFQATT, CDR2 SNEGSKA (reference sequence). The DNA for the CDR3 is TGCAGTGCTTCCTCAGGGTACGAGCAGTACTTC. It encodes CSASSGYEQYF.

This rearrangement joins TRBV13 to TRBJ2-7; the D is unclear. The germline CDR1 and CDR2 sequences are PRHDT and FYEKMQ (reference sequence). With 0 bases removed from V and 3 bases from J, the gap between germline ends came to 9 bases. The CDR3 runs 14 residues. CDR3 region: CASSLGQNNYEQYF. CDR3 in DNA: TGTGCCAGCAGCTTAGGACAGAATAACTACGAGCAGTACTTC. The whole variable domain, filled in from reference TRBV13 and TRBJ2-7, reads AAGVIQSPRHLIKEKRETATLKCYPIPRHDTVYWYQQGPGQDPQFLISFYEKMQSDKGSIPDRFSAQQFSDYHSELNMSSLELGDSALYFCASSLGQNNYEQYFGPGTRLTVT.

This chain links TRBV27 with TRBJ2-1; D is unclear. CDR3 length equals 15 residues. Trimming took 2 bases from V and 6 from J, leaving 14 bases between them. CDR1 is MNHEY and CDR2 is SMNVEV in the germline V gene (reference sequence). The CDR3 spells CASSLGQLGSNEQFF. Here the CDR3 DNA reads TGTGCCAGCAGTTTAGGGCAGCTGGGCTCCAATGAGCAGTTCTTC.

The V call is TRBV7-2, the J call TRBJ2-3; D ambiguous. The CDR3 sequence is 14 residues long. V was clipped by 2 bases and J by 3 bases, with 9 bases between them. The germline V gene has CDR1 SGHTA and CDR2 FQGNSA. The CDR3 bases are TGTGCCAGCAGCTTAAGGGCCAGGACAGATACGCAGTATTTT. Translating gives CASSLRARTDTQYF.

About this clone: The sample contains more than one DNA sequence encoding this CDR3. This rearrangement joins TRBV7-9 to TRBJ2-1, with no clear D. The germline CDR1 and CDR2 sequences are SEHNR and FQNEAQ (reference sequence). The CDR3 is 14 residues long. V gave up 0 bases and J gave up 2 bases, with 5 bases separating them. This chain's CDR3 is CASSLAGTYNEQFF. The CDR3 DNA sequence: TGTGCCAGCAGCTTAGCAGGGACCTACAATGAGCAGTTCTTC.

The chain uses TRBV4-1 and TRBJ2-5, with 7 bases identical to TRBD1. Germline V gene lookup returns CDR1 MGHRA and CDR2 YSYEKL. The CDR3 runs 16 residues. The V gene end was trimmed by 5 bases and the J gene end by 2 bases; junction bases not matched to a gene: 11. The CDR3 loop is CASSYRDRIGQETQYF. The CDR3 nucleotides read TGCGCCAGCAGCTACCGGGACAGAATCGGTCAAGAGACCCAGTACTTC.

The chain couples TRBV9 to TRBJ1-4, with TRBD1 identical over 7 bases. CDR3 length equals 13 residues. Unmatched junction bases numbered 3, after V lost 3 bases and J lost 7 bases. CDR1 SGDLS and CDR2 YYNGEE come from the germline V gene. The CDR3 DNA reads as TGTGCCAGCAGCGGGCCAGGGGGTGAAAAACTGTTTTTT. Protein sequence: CASSGPGGEKLFF.

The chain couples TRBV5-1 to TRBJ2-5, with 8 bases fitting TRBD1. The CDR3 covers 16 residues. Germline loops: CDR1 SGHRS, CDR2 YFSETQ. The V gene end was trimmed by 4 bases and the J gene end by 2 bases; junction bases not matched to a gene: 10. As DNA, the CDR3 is TGCGCCAGCAGCCTGGGGACAGGTGGAGGGCAAGAGACCCAGTACTTC. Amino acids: CASSLGTGGGQETQYF.

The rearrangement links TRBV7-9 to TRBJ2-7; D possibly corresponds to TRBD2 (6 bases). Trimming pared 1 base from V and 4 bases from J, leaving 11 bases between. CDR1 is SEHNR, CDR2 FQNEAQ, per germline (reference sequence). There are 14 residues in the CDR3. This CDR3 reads CASSLVVGGYEQYF. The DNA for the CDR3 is TGTGCCAGCAGCTTAGTGGTGGGGGGTTACGAGCAGTACTTC. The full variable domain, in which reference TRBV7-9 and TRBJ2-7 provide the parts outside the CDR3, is DTGVSQNPRHKITKRGQNVTFRCDPISEHNRLYWYRQTLGQGPEFLTYFQNEAQLEKSRLLSDRFSAERPKGSFSTLEIQRTEQGDSAMYLCASSLVVGGYEQYFGPGTRLTVT.

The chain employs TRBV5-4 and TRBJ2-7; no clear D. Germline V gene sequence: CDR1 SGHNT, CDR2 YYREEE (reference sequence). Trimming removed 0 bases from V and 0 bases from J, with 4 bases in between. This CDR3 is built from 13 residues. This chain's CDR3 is CASSLDTSYEQYF. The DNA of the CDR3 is TGTGCCAGCAGCTTGGACACCTCCTACGAGCAGTACTTC.

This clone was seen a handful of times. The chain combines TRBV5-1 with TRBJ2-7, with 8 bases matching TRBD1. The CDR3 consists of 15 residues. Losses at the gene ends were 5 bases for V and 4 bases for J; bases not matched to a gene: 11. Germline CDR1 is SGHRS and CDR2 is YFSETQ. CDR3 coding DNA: TGCGCCAGCAGTTTCGACAGGGGAGATATGTACGAGCAGTACTTC. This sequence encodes CASSFDRGDMYEQYF.

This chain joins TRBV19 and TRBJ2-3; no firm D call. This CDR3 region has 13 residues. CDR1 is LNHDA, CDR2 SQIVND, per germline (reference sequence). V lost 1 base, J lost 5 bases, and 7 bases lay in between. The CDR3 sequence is CASSIGGQDTQYF. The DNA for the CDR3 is TGTGCCAGTAGTATAGGAGGTCAAGATACGCAGTATTTT.

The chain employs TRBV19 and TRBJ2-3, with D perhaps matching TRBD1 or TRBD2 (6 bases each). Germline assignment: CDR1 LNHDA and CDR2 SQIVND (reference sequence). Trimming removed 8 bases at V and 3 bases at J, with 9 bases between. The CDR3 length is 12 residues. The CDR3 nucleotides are TGTGCCAGTCGGGGGCGAACAGATACGCAGTATTTT. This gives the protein CASRGRTDTQYF.

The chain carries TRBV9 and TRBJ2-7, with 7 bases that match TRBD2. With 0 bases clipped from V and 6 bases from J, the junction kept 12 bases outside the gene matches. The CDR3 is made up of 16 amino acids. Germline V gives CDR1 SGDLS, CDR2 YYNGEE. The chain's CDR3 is CASSVDPSTSQVEQYF. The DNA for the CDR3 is TGTGCCAGCAGCGTAGATCCTTCGACTAGCCAGGTCGAGCAGTACTTC.

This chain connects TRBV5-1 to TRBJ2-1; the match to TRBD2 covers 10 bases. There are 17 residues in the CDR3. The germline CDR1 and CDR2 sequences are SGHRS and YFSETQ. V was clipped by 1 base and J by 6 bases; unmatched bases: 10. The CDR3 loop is CASSLYLAGVQGNEQFF. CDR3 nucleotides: TGCGCCAGCAGCTTGTACCTAGCGGGAGTCCAGGGCAATGAGCAGTTCTTC.

In DNA form, the CDR3 reads TGTGCCAGCAGTGTAAGGGACAGGTTGAACACTGAAGCTTTCTTT. It codes for CASSVRDRLNTEAFF. The chain combines TRBV25-1 with TRBJ1-1; 8 nucleotides agree with TRBD1. The trim removed 4 bases at V and 0 bases at J, leaving 4 bases unmatched. This CDR3 is built from 15 residues. Germline V gene sequence: CDR1 MGHDK, CDR2 SYGVNS. Full variable domain (outside the CDR3, taken from reference TRBV25-1 and TRBJ1-1): EADIYQTPRYLVIGTGKKITLECSQTMGHDKMYWYQQDPGMELHLIHYSYGVNSTEKGDLSSESTVSRIRTEHFPLTLESARPSHTSQYLCASSVRDRLNTEAFFGQGTRLTVV.

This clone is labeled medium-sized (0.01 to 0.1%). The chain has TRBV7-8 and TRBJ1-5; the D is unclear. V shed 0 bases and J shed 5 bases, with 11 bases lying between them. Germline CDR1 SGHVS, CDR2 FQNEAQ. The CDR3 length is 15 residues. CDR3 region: CASSLAGNQDQPQHF. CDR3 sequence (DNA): TGTGCCAGCAGCTTAGCCGGGAATCAGGATCAGCCCCAGCATTTT.

CDR3 loop: CASSLRLAGEQFF. The CDR3 nucleotides are TGTGCCAGCAGTCTTCGACTAGCAGGTGAGCAGTTCTTC. V is TRBV28 and J is TRBJ2-1; 7 nucleotides align to TRBD2. Germline CDR1 reads MDHEN; CDR2 reads SYDVKM. V trimming: 5 bases; J trimming: 9 bases; junction bases outside the gene matches: 7. CDR3 length: 13 residues.